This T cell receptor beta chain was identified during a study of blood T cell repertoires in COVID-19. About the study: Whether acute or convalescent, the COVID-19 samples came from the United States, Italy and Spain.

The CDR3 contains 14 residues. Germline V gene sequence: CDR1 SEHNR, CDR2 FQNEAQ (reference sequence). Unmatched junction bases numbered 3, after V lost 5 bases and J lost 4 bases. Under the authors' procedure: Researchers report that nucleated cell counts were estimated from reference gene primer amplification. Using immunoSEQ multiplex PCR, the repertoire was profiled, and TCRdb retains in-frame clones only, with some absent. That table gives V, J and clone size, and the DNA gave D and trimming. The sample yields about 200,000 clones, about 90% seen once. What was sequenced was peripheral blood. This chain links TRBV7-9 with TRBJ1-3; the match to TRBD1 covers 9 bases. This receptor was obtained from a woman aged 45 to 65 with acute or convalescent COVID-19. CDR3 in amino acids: CASSPGTGGNTIYF. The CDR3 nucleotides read TGTGCCAGCAGCCCAGGGACAGGGGGAAACACCATATATTTT.